This TCR beta chain was captured by sequencing in a study of vaccination effects on CD4 cells after COVID-19. In the study overall: With the ViraFEST assay, the study expanded antigen-specific CD4+ T cells using viral peptide pools, then sequenced them. In culture with 10 IU/ml IL-2 and around 10 ug/ml peptides, PBMC were grown at 1.5 million to 2.5 million per well.

The V and J ends lost 3 bases and 3 bases respectively, with 15 bases between them. The CDR3 extends over 16 amino acids. CDR1 LGHDT and CDR2 YNNKEL come from the germline V gene (reference sequence). Study findings and constraints: The study got few convalescent patients and did not collect any early post-infection timepoints. Infection-derived and vaccine-derived clones contracted markedly late after vaccination.

Following culture for around 9 days, CD4+ T cells were isolated. Turning to this clone: The antigen remains undetermined.

Here immunoSEQ multiplex PCR was the method, and the copy in TCRdb shows in-frame clones only, minus some. The sample holds tens of thousands of clones, about 73% seen once. The starting material was CD4+ T cells from PBMCs cultured without peptide, obtained before COVID-19 vaccination. The clonotype was recovered from a human donor who received a COVID-19 vaccine. This sequence joins TRBV3-1 (or the pseudogene TRBV3-2) and TRBJ1-5; D may be TRBD1 (6 bases). CDR3 loop: CASSHRLRGVNQPQHF. The CDR3 region has the DNA TGTGCCAGCAGCCATAGGCTGAGGGGGGTCAATCAGCCCCAGCATTTT.